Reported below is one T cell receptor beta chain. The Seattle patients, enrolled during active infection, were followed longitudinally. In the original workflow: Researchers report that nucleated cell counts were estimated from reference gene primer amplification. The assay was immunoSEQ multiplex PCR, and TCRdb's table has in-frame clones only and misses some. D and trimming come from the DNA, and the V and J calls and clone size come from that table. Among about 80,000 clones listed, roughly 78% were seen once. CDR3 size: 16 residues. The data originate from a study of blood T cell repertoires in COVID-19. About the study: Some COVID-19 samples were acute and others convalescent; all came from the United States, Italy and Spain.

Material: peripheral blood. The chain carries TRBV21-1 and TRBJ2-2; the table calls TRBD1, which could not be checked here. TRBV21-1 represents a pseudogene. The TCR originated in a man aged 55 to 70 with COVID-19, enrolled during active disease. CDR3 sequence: CASSAPRTGFTGELFF. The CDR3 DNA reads TGTGCCAGCAGCGCCCCCCGGACAGGGTTCACCGGGGAGCTGTTTTTT.